These 25 T cell receptor beta chains came from one sample sequenced in a study of T cells after yellow fever vaccination. MiXCR, run by TCRdb on the 5' RACE reads, gives a single entry per CDR3 protein. The sample yields 250,000 to 400,000 distinct CDR3 sequences, 3.5% to 4.5% seen once. This specimen was PBMCs, taken 15 days after the yellow fever booster vaccination. Every receptor here comes from a young man who received the YFV17D yellow fever vaccine.

At least ten counts were recorded for this clonotype. The chain is built from TRBV4-3 and TRBJ1-4, with D uncertain. Germline V gives CDR1 LGHNA, CDR2 YSLEER. Trimming left V 0 bases short and J 7 bases short, with 9 bases between. The CDR3 extends over 14 amino acids. The chain's CDR3 is CASSQETPPEKLFF. CDR3 nucleotide sequence: TGCGCCAGCAGCCAAGAGACCCCCCCTGAAAAACTGTTTTTT.

This clonotype was seen at least ten times. J is TRBJ2-1 and V is TRBV5-1; TRBD1 is a possible D gene (5 bases). Germline values: CDR1 SGHRS, CDR2 YFSETQ. The germline V and J ends were trimmed by 2 bases and 6 bases, with 9 bases remaining between them. This CDR3 has 13 residues. Written as DNA, the CDR3 is TGCGCCAGCAGCTTCCAGGGTCGCAATGAGCAGTTCTTC. Amino acid sequence: CASSFQGRNEQFF.

Many counts were recorded for this clonotype. This chain uses TRBV5-1 with TRBJ1-2; perhaps TRBD1 as D (6 bases). Trimming took off 5 bases at V and 3 bases at J, with 8 bases between the two ends. CDR3 size: 12 residues. Looked up from germline, CDR1 is SGHRS and CDR2 is YFSETQ. CDR3 DNA: TGCGCCAGCAGTGAGGGGGACTATGGCTACACCTTC. This translates into CASSEGDYGYTF. Together with reference TRBV5-1 and TRBJ1-2, the CDR3 gives the full variable domain: KAGVTQTPRYLIKTRGQQVTLSCSPISGHRSVSWYQQTPGQGLQFLFEYFSETQRNKGNFPGRFSGRQFSNSRSEMNVSTLELGDSALYLCASSEGDYGYTFGSGTRLTVV.

This clonotype came up a few times. The chain is built from TRBV7-2 and TRBJ2-1, with 8 bases identical to TRBD2. The germline gives CDR1 SGHTA, CDR2 FQGNSA. Trimming cost V 5 bases and J 0 bases; bases outside gene matches: 6. CDR3 length: 16 residues. This CDR3 is CASSQSGGGSYNEQFF. The CDR3 nucleotides read TGTGCCAGCAGCCAAAGCGGGGGAGGCTCCTACAATGAGCAGTTCTTC.

Many counts were recorded for this clonotype. The chain is built from TRBV6-2 or TRBV6-3 and TRBJ2-4; the D gene is possibly TRBD2 (6 bases). There are 12 residues in the CDR3. Germline CDR1 reads MNHEY; CDR2 reads SVGEGT. V dropped 5 bases and J dropped 13 bases, with 15 bases sitting between them. CDR3 nucleotide sequence: TGTGCCAGCAGTCAGACTCGACTAGTACAGTACTTC. This codes for CASSQTRLVQYF.

In this sample, this clonotype turned up a few times. The genes are TRBV7-2 and TRBJ1-3, with unresolved D. Germline V CDR1 and CDR2: SGHTA, FQGNSA. V shed 1 base and J shed 2 bases, with 6 bases lying between them. This CDR3 has 14 residues. As DNA, the CDR3 is TGTGCCAGCAGCTTAGGCAGGACTGGAAACACCATATATTTT. Protein sequence: CASSLGRTGNTIYF.

This clonotype was found a few times. This sequence joins TRBV7-9 and TRBJ2-3, with D unresolved. Germline V CDR1 and CDR2: SEHNR, FQNEAQ (reference sequence). V shed 3 bases and J shed 2 bases, with 12 bases lying between them. The CDR3 spans 15 residues. The CDR3 DNA reads as TGTGCCAGCAGCTTCGCCGGGTGGGACACAGATACGCAGTATTTT. Protein sequence: CASSFAGWDTDTQYF.

This clonotype was counted many times. The chain has TRBV15 and TRBJ2-3; 8 bases are shared with TRBD2. J lost 4 bases, V lost 2 bases, and 8 bases had no gene match. Germline V CDR1 and CDR2: LNHNV, YYDKDF (reference sequence). The CDR3 consists of 16 residues. CDR3 sequence (DNA): TGTGCCACCAGCAGATCAGGCGGGGGGCTGGCAGATACGCAGTATTTT. It specifies CATSRSGGGLADTQYF.

This clonotype was detected a few times. V and J are TRBV20-1 and TRBJ1-1, with TRBD1 identical over 7 bases. The length of the CDR3 is 14 residues. CDR1 is DFQATT and CDR2 is SNEGSKA in the germline V gene (reference sequence). Germline trimming cut 5 bases from V and 4 bases from J; bases unmatched to any gene: 10. CDR3 loop: CSALKGAGGTEAFF. In DNA form, the CDR3 reads TGCAGTGCTCTTAAGGGGGCAGGGGGCACTGAAGCTTTCTTT.

This clonotype was detected ten times or more. This chain links TRBV24-1 with TRBJ1-3; 11 bases map to TRBD1. There are 17 residues in the CDR3. V lost 0 bases, J lost 3 bases, and 3 bases stayed unmatched. CDR1 is KGHDR, CDR2 SFDVKD, per germline. The CDR3, as DNA: TGTGCCACCAGTGATTTGCAAGGGACAGGGGGTGGAAACACCATATATTTT. Amino acid sequence: CATSDLQGTGGGNTIYF.

This clonotype was recorded a few times. The chain is built from TRBV3-1 and TRBJ1-4; no firm D call. This CDR3 comprises 12 residues. V was pared by 0 bases and J by 11 bases, with 7 bases between. The V gene's germline CDR1 is LGHDT and CDR2 YNNKEL (reference sequence). DNA of the CDR3: TGTGCCAGCAGCCAAGATTACGGCAAACTGTTTTTT. This encodes CASSQDYGKLFF.

This clonotype was observed many times. This chain uses TRBV5-1 with TRBJ2-1, with TRBD1 as a possible D gene (5 bases). Germline V lookup: CDR1 SGHRS, CDR2 YFSETQ. V was clipped by 5 bases and J by 0 bases, with 9 bases between them. CDR3 length equals 14 residues. The CDR3 nucleotides are TGCGCCAGCAGTCCACAGGACTCCTACAATGAGCAGTTCTTC. This encodes CASSPQDSYNEQFF.

This clonotype was recorded a few times. The V gene is TRBV5-6, the J gene TRBJ2-2; perhaps D is TRBD1 or TRBD2 (7 bases each). Trimming shortened V by 2 bases and J by 3 bases, and 20 bases separated the two germline ends. This CDR3 spans 18 amino acids. The germline CDR1 and CDR2 sequences are SGHDT and YYEEEE. The CDR3 protein is CASSFPTGEGPDTGELFF. The CDR3, as DNA: TGTGCCAGCAGCTTTCCTACAGGGGAGGGACCGGACACCGGGGAGCTGTTTTTT.

Only a few counts were recorded for this clonotype. The chain recombines TRBV14 with TRBJ1-2; weak D call: TRBD1 (5 bases). CDR3 size: 15 residues. The germline gives CDR1 SGHDN, CDR2 FVKESK. V lost 4 bases to trimming and J lost 4 bases, with 16 bases between them. The CDR3: CASSPLEGPAYGYTF. The CDR3, as DNA: TGTGCCAGCAGCCCCTTGGAGGGGCCAGCCTATGGCTACACCTTC.

This clonotype came up many times. This rearrangement joins TRBV12-3 or TRBV12-4 to TRBJ2-3; 10 nucleotides line up with TRBD1. The trim removed 7 bases at V and 9 bases at J, leaving 4 bases unmatched. The CDR3 has 12 residues. CDR3 sequence: CASKGTGVTQYF. In DNA, the CDR3 is TGTGCCAGCAAGGGGACAGGGGTCACGCAGTATTTT.

This clonotype was observed many times. The rearrangement uses TRBV4-1 and TRBJ2-7; TRBD2 matches 7 bases. This CDR3 has 11 amino acids. From germline, CDR1 is MGHRA and CDR2 YSYEKL. The CDR3 coding sequence is TGCGCCAGCAGCCAAGAGGGGGGGAGATCCGTC. This translates into CASSQEGGRSV.

This clonotype was observed at least ten times. The chain combines TRBV4-1 with TRBJ2-4; tentative D call: TRBD1 (6 bases). The CDR3 spans 12 residues. CDR1 is MGHRA, CDR2 YSYEKL, per germline. Deletions cut 8 bases from V and 7 bases from J, with 12 bases between. The CDR3 loop reads CASGPQGNIQYF. CDR3 bases: TGCGCCAGCGGCCCTCAGGGGAACATTCAGTACTTC.

This clonotype was counted at least ten times. The chain recombines TRBV5-1 with TRBJ2-6; 7 positions match TRBD1. This CDR3 contains 17 residues. Trimming cost V 0 bases and J 1 base; bases outside gene matches: 4. Germline CDR1 reads SGHRS; CDR2 reads YFSETQ. This CDR3 reads CASSLGQGGSGANVLTF. Written as DNA, the CDR3 is TGCGCCAGCAGCTTGGGACAGGGTGGGTCTGGGGCCAACGTCCTGACTTTC.

This clonotype was observed at least ten times. The chain uses TRBV5-1 and TRBJ1-1, with 8 bases identical to TRBD1. Germline CDR1 and CDR2: SGHRS and YFSETQ. The length of the CDR3 is 13 residues. With 7 bases clipped from V and 11 bases from J, the junction kept 13 bases outside the gene matches. The CDR3: CASGGQDPWTAFF. Here the CDR3 DNA reads TGCGCCAGCGGGGGACAGGACCCATGGACGGCTTTCTTT.

This clonotype appeared many times. The genes are TRBV4-3 and TRBJ2-3; 8 bases are a match to TRBD2. The CDR3 consists of 16 residues. Trimming at V came to 4 bases and at J to 4 bases, leaving 10 bases not matched to a gene. Per germline, CDR1 LGHNA and CDR2 YSLEER. Written as DNA, the CDR3 is TGCGCCAGCAGCCCAGTAGCGGGACGGGGAGCAGATACGCAGTATTTT. Translating gives CASSPVAGRGADTQYF.

This clonotype was counted a few times. The CDR3 region is CATLGAGEQFF. The CDR3 region has the DNA TGTGCCACCCTGGGAGCTGGTGAGCAGTTCTTC. The V and J genes are TRBV6-6 and TRBJ2-1, with D perhaps TRBD2 (5 bases). V was shortened by 10 bases and J by 9 bases, with 13 bases between the two germline ends. Germline V gene data show CDR1 as MNHNY and CDR2 as SVGAGI (reference sequence). The CDR3 is 11 residues long.

The chain carries TRBV28 and TRBJ2-7; 10 nucleotides agree with TRBD1. The CDR3 has 15 amino acids. CDR1 is MDHEN and CDR2 is SYDVKM in the germline V gene. Germline trimming cut 2 bases from V and 6 bases from J; bases unmatched to any gene: 7. CDR3 sequence (DNA): TGTGCCAGCAGTTTACGCTCCGGGACAGGGGCCGAGCAGTACGTC. Translating it yields CASSLRSGTGAEQYV.

Ten or more counts support this clonotype. V is TRBV20-1 and J is TRBJ1-1, with D tentatively TRBD1 (5 bases). The CDR3 extends over 13 amino acids. Germline V CDR1 and CDR2: DFQATT, SNEGSKA (reference sequence). V was clipped by 6 bases and J by 6 bases, with 17 bases between them. DNA of the CDR3: TGCAGTGCCATTCGGACGAGGGACTCTGAAGCTTTCTTT. Protein sequence: CSAIRTRDSEAFF.

This clonotype occurred many times. The chain is built from TRBV7-2 and TRBJ2-3; 7 bases fit TRBD2. The germline CDR1 and CDR2 sequences are SGHTA and FQGNSA. This CDR3 is built from 13 residues. Germline trimming cut 5 bases from V and 5 bases from J; bases unmatched to any gene: 4. The CDR3 sequence: CASSPAGRDTQYF. Here the CDR3 DNA reads TGTGCCAGCAGCCCAGCGGGGAGAGATACGCAGTATTTT. The whole variable domain, filled in from reference TRBV7-2 and TRBJ2-3, reads GAGVSQSPSNKVTEKGKDVELRCDPISGHTALYWYRQSLGQGLEFLIYFQGNSAPDKSGLPSDRFSAERTGGSVSTLTIQRTQQEDSAVYLCASSPAGRDTQYFGPGTRLTVL.

The chain is built from TRBV7-2 and TRBJ1-5; no clear D. Trimming took 1 base from V and 0 from J, leaving 7 bases between them. The CDR3 length is 15 residues. Germline loops: CDR1 SGHTA, CDR2 FQGNSA. The CDR3 DNA sequence: TGTGCCAGCAGCTTAGGCGTCAGTAGCAATCAGCCCCAGCATTTT. This codes for CASSLGVSSNQPQHF.